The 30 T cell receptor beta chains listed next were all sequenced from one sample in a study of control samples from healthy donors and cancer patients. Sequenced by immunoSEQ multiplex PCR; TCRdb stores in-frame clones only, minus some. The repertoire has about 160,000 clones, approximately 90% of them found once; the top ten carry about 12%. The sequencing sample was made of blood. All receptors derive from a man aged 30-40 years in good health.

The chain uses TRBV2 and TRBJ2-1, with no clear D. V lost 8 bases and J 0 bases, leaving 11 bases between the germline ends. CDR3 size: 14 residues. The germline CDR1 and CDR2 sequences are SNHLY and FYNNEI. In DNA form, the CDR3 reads TGTGCCAGCCTCCCGAAGAGCTCCTACAATGAGCAGTTCTTC. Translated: CASLPKSSYNEQFF.

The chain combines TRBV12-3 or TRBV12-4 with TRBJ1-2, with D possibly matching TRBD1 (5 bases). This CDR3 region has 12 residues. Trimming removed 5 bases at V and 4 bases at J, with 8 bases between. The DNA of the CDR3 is TGTGCCAGCAGTCGGGACCTCTATGGCTACACCTTC. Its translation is CASSRDLYGYTF.

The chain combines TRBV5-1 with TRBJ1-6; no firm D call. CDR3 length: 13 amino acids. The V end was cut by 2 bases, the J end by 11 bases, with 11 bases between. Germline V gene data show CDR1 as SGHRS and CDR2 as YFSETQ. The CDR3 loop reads CASSLNTSPPLHF. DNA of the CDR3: TGCGCCAGCAGCTTAAACACTTCTCCACCCCTCCACTTT.

The CDR3 sequence is CASRRRTSGTYEQYF. In DNA form, the CDR3 reads TGTGCCAGCAGGAGACGGACTAGCGGTACCTACGAGCAGTACTTC. The genes are TRBV6-5 and TRBJ2-7; 10 positions agree with TRBD2. CDR3 length: 15 residues. Looked up from germline, CDR1 is MNHEY and CDR2 is SVGAGI. J lost 2 bases, V lost 6 bases, and 7 bases had no gene match.

The CDR3 region is CASSPASQGLNSPLHF. The CDR3 DNA reads as TGTGCCAGCAGTCCCGCTTCACAGGGTCTAAATTCACCCCTCCACTTT. The chain uses TRBV28 and TRBJ1-6; maybe TRBD1 (6 bases). CDR3 length: 16 residues. With 5 bases removed from V and 7 bases from J, the gap between germline ends came to 18 bases. In germline, CDR1 is MDHEN, CDR2 SYDVKM.

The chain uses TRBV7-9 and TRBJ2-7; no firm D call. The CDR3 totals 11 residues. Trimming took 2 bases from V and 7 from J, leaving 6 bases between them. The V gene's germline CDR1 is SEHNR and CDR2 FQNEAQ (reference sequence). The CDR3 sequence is CASSLKFEQYF. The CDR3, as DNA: TGTGCCAGCAGCTTAAAATTTGAGCAGTACTTC.

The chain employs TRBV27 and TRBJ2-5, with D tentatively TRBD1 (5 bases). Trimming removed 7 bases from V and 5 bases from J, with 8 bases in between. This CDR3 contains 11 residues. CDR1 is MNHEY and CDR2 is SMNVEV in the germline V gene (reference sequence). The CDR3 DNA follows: TGTGCCAGCAAGGGGATGGAGACCCAGTACTTC. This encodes CASKGMETQYF.

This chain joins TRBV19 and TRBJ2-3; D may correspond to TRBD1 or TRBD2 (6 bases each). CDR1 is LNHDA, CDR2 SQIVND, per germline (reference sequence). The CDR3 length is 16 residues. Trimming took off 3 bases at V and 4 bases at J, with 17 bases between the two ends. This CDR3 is CASSIIPGASADTQYF. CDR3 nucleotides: TGTGCCAGTAGTATCATTCCGGGGGCTAGCGCAGATACGCAGTATTTT.

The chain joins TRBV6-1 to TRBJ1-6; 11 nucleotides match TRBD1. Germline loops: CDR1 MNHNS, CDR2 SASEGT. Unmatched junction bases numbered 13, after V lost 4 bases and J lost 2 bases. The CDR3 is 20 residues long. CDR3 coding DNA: TGTGCCAGCAGTGTGTTCGTCAGGACAGGGGGCGGTCCCTATAATTCACCCCTCCACTTT. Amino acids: CASSVFVRTGGGPYNSPLHF.

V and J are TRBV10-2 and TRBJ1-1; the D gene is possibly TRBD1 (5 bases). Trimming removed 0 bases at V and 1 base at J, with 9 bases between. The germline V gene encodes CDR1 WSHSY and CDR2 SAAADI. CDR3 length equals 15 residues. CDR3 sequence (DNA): TGCGCCAGCAGTGAGTCGCAGGGAGCGAACACTGAAGCTTTCTTT. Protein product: CASSESQGANTEAFF.

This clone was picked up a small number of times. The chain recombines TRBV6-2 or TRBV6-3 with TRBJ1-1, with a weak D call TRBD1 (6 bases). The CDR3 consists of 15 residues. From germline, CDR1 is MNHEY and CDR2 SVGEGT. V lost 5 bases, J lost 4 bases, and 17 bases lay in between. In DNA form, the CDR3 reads TGTGCCAGCAGTGGGTTTGTCGGCAGGGGCACTGAAGCTTTCTTT. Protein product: CASSGFVGRGTEAFF.

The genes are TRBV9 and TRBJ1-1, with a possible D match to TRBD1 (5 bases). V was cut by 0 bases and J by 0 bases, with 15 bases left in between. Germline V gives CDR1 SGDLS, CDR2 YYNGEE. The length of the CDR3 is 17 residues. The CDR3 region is CASSVGGTGTLNTEAFF. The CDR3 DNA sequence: TGTGCCAGCAGCGTAGGCGGAACCGGGACGTTGAACACTGAAGCTTTCTTT.

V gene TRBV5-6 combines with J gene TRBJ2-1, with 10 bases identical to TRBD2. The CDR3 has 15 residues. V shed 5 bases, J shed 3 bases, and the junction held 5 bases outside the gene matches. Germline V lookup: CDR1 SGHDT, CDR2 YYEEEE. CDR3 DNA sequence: TGTGCCAGCAGAACCGGGACTAGCGTCTACAATGAGCAGTTCTTC. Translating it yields CASRTGTSVYNEQFF.

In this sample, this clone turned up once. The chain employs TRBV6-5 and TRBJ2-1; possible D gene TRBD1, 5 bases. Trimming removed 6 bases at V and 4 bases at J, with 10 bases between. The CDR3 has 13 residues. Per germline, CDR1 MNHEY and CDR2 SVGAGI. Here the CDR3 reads CASRLTEYNEQFF. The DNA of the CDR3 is TGTGCCAGCAGGTTGACAGAATACAATGAGCAGTTCTTC.

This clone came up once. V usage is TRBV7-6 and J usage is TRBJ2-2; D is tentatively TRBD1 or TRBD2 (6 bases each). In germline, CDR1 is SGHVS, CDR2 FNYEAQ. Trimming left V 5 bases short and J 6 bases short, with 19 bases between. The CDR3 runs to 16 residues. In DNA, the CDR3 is TGTGCCAGCAGCCTACGGACAAGGGGGGTCTCCGGGGAGCTGTTTTTT. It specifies CASSLRTRGVSGELFF.

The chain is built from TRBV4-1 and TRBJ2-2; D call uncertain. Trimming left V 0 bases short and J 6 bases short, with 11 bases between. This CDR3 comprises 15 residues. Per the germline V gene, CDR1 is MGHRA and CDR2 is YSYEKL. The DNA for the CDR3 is TGCGCCAGCAGCCAAGAACCTAGAATACCCGGGGAGCTGTTTTTT. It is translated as CASSQEPRIPGELFF.

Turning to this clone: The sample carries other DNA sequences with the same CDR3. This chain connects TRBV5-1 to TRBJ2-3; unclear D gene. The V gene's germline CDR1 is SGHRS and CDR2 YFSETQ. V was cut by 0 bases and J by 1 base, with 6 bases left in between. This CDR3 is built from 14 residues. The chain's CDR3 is CASSLGKGTDTQYF. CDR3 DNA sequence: TGCGCCAGCAGCTTGGGAAAGGGCACAGATACGCAGTATTTT. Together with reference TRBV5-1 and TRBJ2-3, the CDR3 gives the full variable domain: KAGVTQTPRYLIKTRGQQVTLSCSPISGHRSVSWYQQTPGQGLQFLFEYFSETQRNKGNFPGRFSGRQFSNSRSEMNVSTLELGDSALYLCASSLGKGTDTQYFGPGTRLTVL.

The chain's CDR3 is CASSPIPEGRYEQYF. The CDR3 DNA sequence: TGTGCCAGCAGCCCCATTCCGGAGGGCCGCTACGAGCAGTACTTC. This sequence joins TRBV6-6 and TRBJ2-7; a weak D match, TRBD2 (6 bases). Germline CDR1 reads MNHNY; CDR2 reads SVGAGI (reference sequence). The CDR3 runs to 15 residues. Deletions cut 6 bases from V and 3 bases from J, with 18 bases between.

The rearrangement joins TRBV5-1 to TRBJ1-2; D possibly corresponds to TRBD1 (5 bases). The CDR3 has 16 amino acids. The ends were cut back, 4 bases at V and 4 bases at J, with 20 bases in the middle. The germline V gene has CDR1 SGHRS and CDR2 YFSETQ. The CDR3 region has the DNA TGCGCCAGCAGCGCGGGAAGGACAAGCCTTGGCTATGGCTACACCTTC. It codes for CASSAGRTSLGYGYTF.

The DNA for the CDR3 is TGTGCCAGCAGCGTAGTGGGGGGCTCTAATGAGCAGTTCTTC. Protein sequence: CASSVVGGSNEQFF. The chain joins TRBV9 to TRBJ2-1; perhaps D is TRBD1 or TRBD2 (6 bases each). CDR3 length: 14 amino acids. Trimming pared 0 bases from V and 7 bases from J, leaving 11 bases between. In germline, CDR1 is SGDLS, CDR2 YYNGEE.

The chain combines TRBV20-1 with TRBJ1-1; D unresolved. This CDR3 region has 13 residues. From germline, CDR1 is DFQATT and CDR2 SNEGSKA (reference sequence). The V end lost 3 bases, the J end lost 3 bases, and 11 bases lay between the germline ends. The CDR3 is CSASWGGDTEAFF. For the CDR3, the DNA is TGCAGTGCTAGTTGGGGTGGCGACACTGAAGCTTTCTTT.

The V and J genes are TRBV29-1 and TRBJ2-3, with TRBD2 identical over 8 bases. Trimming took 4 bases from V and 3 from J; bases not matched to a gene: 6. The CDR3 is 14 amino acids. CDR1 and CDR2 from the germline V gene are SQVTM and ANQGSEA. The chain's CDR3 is CSVGGSGNTDTQYF. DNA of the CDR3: TGCAGCGTTGGAGGTAGCGGGAATACAGATACGCAGTATTTT.

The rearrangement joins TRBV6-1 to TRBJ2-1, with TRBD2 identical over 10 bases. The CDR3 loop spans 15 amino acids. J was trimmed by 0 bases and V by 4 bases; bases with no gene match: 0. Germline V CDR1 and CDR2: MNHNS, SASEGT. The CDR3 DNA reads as TGTGCCAGCAGTGCTAGCGGGAGCTCCTACAATGAGCAGTTCTTC. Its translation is CASSASGSSYNEQFF.

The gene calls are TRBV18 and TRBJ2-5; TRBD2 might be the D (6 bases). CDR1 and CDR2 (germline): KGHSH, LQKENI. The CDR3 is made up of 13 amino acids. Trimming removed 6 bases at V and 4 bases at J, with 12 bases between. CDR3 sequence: CASSKTRRETQYF. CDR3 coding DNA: TGTGCCAGCTCTAAGACTAGGCGAGAGACCCAGTACTTC.

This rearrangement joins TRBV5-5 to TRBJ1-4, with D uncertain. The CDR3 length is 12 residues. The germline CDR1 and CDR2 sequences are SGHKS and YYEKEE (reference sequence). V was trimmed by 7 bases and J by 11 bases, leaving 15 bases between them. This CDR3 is CASSFQGSKLFF. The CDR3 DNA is TGTGCCAGCTCCTTTCAAGGGTCCAAACTGTTTTTT.

The CDR3 sequence: CASSLVASGTNTGELFF. The CDR3, as DNA: TGTGCCAGCAGCTTGGTGGCTAGCGGGACGAACACCGGGGAGCTGTTTTTT. This rearrangement joins TRBV5-5 to TRBJ2-2; 9 bases line up with TRBD2. This CDR3 is 17 amino acids long. Germline lookup yields CDR1 SGHKS and CDR2 YYEKEE (reference sequence). Germline trimming cut 0 bases from V and 0 bases from J; bases unmatched to any gene: 3.

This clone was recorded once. CDR3 loop: CAISWPGTSGRAGVEQYF. The CDR3 coding sequence is TGTGCCATCTCGTGGCCCGGGACTAGCGGGAGGGCCGGAGTTGAGCAGTACTTC. This rearrangement joins TRBV10-3 to TRBJ2-7, with 16 positions matching TRBD2. The length of the CDR3 is 18 residues. CDR1 ENHRY and CDR2 SYGVKD come from the germline V gene. The V segment lost 8 bases and the J segment 7 bases; nucleotides outside the gene matches: 17.

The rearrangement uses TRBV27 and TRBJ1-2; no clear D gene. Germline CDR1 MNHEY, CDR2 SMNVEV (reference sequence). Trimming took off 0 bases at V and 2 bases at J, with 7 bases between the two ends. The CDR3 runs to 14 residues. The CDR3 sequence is CASSLSTANYGYTF. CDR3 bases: TGTGCCAGCAGTTTATCCACGGCAAACTATGGCTACACCTTC.

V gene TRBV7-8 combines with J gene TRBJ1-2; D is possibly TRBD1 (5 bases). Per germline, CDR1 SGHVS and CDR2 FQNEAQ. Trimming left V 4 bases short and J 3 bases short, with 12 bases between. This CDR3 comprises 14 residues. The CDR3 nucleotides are TGTGCCAGCAGCTCGTCCAGGGTTGACTATGGCTACACCTTC. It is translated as CASSSSRVDYGYTF.

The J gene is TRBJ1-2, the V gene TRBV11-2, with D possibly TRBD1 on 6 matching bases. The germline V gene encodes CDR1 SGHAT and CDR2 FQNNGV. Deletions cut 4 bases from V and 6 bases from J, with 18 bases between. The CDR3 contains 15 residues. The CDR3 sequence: CASSSTTGKGDGYTF. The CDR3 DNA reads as TGTGCCAGCAGCTCAACGACAGGAAAGGGCGATGGCTACACCTTC.